The source of this TCR beta chain is a study of cytomegalovirus exposure and HLA in healthy donors. General observations from the study: Being indistinguishable, some V segments were excluded, TRBV6-2 and TRBV6-3 among them. Later genetic work tied a missense DCLRE1C variant to beta-chain V and J trimming. Further analysis was carried out later, and it showed several of the most significant clusters appearing linked to common viral pathogens.

Concerning this clone: No antigen is known for it.

V was pared by 0 bases and J by 1 base, with 8 bases between. The CDR3 is 14 residues long. Germline V gives CDR1 SGDLS, CDR2 YYNGEE. Primers: 60 Vbeta forward and 13 Jbeta reverse. Study processing details: About 83 million unique TCR beta chains, roughly 11 million shared, were counted in a later analysis. Libraries were prepared by immunoSEQ multiplex PCR; TCRdb keeps only in-frame clonotypes and omits some of them. That table gives V, J and clone size, and the DNA gave D and trimming. This sample has some 150,000 clones; roughly 80% occur once, and the top ten carry around 13%. The source is a man aged 25 to 40 in good health and CMV-seropositive. The sequenced sample was PBMCs. The rearrangement uses TRBV9 and TRBJ2-7; the D gene is possibly TRBD2 (6 bases). DNA for the CDR3: TGTGCCAGCAGCGTAGATGGAGGGTCCTACGAGCAGTACTTC. Its translation is CASSVDGGSYEQYF. The variable domain in full, completed from reference TRBV9 and TRBJ2-7, reads DSGVTQTPKHLITATGQRVTLRCSPRSGDLSVYWYQQSLDQGLQFLIQYYNGEERAKGNILERFSAQQFPDLHSELNLSSLELGDSALYFCASSVDGGSYEQYFGPGTRLTVT.